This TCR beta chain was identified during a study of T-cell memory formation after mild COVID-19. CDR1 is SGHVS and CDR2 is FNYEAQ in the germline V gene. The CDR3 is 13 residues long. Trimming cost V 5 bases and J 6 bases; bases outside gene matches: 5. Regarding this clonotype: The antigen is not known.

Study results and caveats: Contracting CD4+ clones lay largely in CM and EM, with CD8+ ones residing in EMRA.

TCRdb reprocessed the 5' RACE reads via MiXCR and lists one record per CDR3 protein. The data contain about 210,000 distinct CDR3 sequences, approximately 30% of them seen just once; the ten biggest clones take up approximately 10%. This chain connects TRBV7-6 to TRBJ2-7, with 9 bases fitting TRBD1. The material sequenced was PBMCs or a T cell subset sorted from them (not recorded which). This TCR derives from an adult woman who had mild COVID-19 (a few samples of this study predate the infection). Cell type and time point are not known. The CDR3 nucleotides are TGTGCCAGCAGCCCGGGACAGGGCGCCGAGCAGTACTTC. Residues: CASSPGQGAEQYF.